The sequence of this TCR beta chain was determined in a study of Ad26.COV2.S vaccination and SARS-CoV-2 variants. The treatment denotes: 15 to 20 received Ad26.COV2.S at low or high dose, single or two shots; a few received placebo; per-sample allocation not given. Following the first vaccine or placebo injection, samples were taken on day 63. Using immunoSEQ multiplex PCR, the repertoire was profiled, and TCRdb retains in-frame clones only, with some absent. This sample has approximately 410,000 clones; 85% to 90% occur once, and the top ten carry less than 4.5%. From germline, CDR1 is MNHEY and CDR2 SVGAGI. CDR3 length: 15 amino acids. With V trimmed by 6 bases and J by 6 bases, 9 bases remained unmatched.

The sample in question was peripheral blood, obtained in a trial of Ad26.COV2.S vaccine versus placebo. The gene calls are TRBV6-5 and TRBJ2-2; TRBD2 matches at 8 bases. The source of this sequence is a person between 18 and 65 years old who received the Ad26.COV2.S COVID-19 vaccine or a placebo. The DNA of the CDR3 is TGTGCCAGCAGGGGCGGACTAGCCCTCCCCGGGGAGCTGTTTTTT. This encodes CASRGGLALPGELFF.